Below, 17 T cell receptor beta chains from the same sample are listed, as sequenced in a study of T cell repertoires in cytomegalovirus infection. TCRdb used MiXCR to reprocess the reads, holding one entry per CDR3 protein. Of some 920,000 distinct CDR3 sequences listed, roughly 31% are singletons. Antigens for these TCRs are unknown. The source was cultured CD8+ T cells from PBMCs, collected from culture after CMV antigen stimulation. The receptors derive from a human donor in good health (CMV status not recorded). Some clones in this sample may be carry-over from other donors' samples.

This rearrangement joins TRBV27 to TRBJ1-4; 9 nucleotides line up with TRBD1. From germline, CDR1 is MNHEY and CDR2 SMNVEV (reference sequence). The CDR3 runs 16 residues. J gave up 2 bases and V 4 bases, and 5 bases lay outside the gene matches. CDR3 DNA sequence: TGTGCCAGCAGTTCCGGGACAGGGATCACTAATGAAAAACTGTTTTTT. Protein: CASSSGTGITNEKLFF.

At least ten counts were recorded for this clonotype. This CDR3 is CASSLETGVQETQYF. The CDR3 DNA reads as TGTGCCAGCAGTTTAGAAACAGGAGTTCAAGAGACCCAGTACTTC. The chain combines TRBV12-3 or TRBV12-4 with TRBJ2-5; tentative D call: TRBD1 (5 bases). V was clipped by 1 base and J by 2 bases, with 11 bases between them. The CDR3 is 15 residues long.

The chain couples TRBV6-2 or TRBV6-3 to TRBJ2-3; 10 nucleotides agree with TRBD2. Trimming cost V 7 bases and J 2 bases; bases outside gene matches: 15. CDR3 length equals 18 residues. Germline values: CDR1 MNHEY, CDR2 SVGEGT. CDR3 DNA: TGTGCCAGCAACACTCCGAGGAGGCTAGCGGGGGACACAGATACGCAGTATTTT. This encodes CASNTPRRLAGDTDTQYF.

J is TRBJ2-5 and V is TRBV25-1, with D unresolved. The CDR3 is 15 amino acids. V lost 1 base and J lost 5, with 14 bases in between. Germline V CDR1 and CDR2: MGHDK, SYGVNS. The CDR3 loop is CASSESSRPMETQYF. CDR3 DNA: TGTGCCAGCAGTGAATCTTCACGCCCTATGGAGACCCAGTACTTC.

The chain has TRBV7-6 and TRBJ2-6; possibly TRBD2 for D (6 bases). This CDR3 has 14 residues. Looked up from germline, CDR1 is SGHVS and CDR2 is FNYEAQ. Trimming cost V 10 bases and J 2 bases, with 12 bases left between them. In DNA form, the CDR3 reads TGTGCCAACCTAGGAGGGCCTGGGGCCAACGTCCTGACTTTC. Residues: CANLGGPGANVLTF.

The sample holds a few counts of this clonotype. V gene TRBV7-9 combines with J gene TRBJ2-7; tentative D call: TRBD2 (5 bases). The CDR3 length is 12 residues. V shed 8 bases and J shed 6 bases, with 14 bases lying between them. Per the germline V gene, CDR1 is SEHNR and CDR2 is FQNEAQ (reference sequence). This CDR3 reads CASDEGDGEQYF. In DNA, the CDR3 is TGTGCCAGCGATGAGGGAGACGGCGAGCAGTACTTC.

In its sample, this clonotype was seen many times. V is TRBV7-2 and J is TRBJ1-6, with 9 positions matching TRBD1. The CDR3 runs 14 residues. Germline V gene lookup returns CDR1 SGHTA and CDR2 FQGNSA. Trimming took 6 bases from V and 9 from J; bases not matched to a gene: 6. CDR3 loop: CASRSGTGFSPLHF. The CDR3 DNA reads as TGTGCCAGCAGATCCGGGACAGGGTTTTCACCCCTCCACTTT. Combining the CDR3 with reference TRBV7-2 and TRBJ1-6 gives the whole variable domain GAGVSQSPSNKVTEKGKDVELRCDPISGHTALYWYRQSLGQGLEFLIYFQGNSAPDKSGLPSDRFSAERTGGSVSTLTIQRTQQEDSAVYLCASRSGTGFSPLHFGNGTRLTVT.

This clonotype was counted between two and nine times. The rearrangement joins TRBV28 to TRBJ2-6, with D perhaps matching TRBD1 (6 bases). The CDR3 runs to 19 residues. Between the trimmed V and J ends, which lost 8 bases and 2 bases, there was a span of 25 bases. CDR1 is MDHEN and CDR2 is SYDVKM in the germline V gene. CDR3 sequence reads: CASQKPQGSLRAGANVLTF. CDR3 coding DNA: TGTGCCAGCCAAAAACCCCAGGGGTCCCTGCGGGCTGGGGCCAACGTCCTGACTTTC. The variable domain in full, with the rest retrieved from reference TRBV28 and TRBJ2-6, is DVKVTQSSRYLVKRTGEKVFLECVQDMDHENMFWYRQDPGLGLRLIYFSYDVKMKEKGDIPEGYSVSREKKERFSLILESASTNQTSMYLCASQKPQGSLRAGANVLTFGAGSRLTVL.

The gene calls are TRBV7-2 and TRBJ1-4; D unclear. Germline CDR1 reads SGHTA; CDR2 reads FQGNSA. The V end lost 5 bases, the J end lost 3 bases, and 10 bases lay between the germline ends. This CDR3 has 14 residues. CDR3 amino acids: CASSNYRANEKLFF. The DNA of the CDR3 is TGTGCCAGCAGCAATTACCGGGCTAATGAAAAACTGTTTTTT.

CDR3: CATTYTGELFF. The CDR3 DNA is TGTGCCACAACCTACACCGGGGAGCTGTTTTTT. The chain recombines TRBV19 with TRBJ2-2; D is unclear. With 10 bases removed from V and 3 bases from J, the gap between germline ends came to 6 bases. Germline values: CDR1 LNHDA, CDR2 SQIVND (reference sequence). This CDR3 is built from 11 residues.

In nucleotides, the CDR3 is TGTGCCAGCAGCTTAGGGGTGCACAGGGAGAGCTCCTATAATTCACCCCTCCACTTT. Its translation is CASSLGVHRESSYNSPLHF. The V gene is TRBV11-3, the J gene TRBJ1-6; D is perhaps TRBD1 (6 bases). The ends were cut back, 1 base at V and 0 bases at J, with 16 bases in the middle. The CDR3 covers 19 residues. Germline V gene lookup returns CDR1 SGHNT and CDR2 YENEEA.

The rearrangement joins TRBV6-5 to TRBJ1-1, with D maybe TRBD1 (5 bases). Germline values: CDR1 MNHEY, CDR2 SVGAGI. Trimming took 6 bases from V and 5 from J, leaving 10 bases between them. CDR3 length: 12 residues. CDR3 residues: CASRQGWTEAFF. Here the CDR3 DNA reads TGTGCCAGCAGGCAGGGTTGGACTGAAGCTTTCTTT.

The chain employs TRBV7-9 and TRBJ2-5; 12 nucleotides match TRBD2. The CDR3 consists of 14 residues. Unmatched junction bases numbered 3, after V lost 4 bases and J lost 6 bases. Germline CDR1 is SEHNR and CDR2 is FQNEAQ (reference sequence). The CDR3 here is CASSWTSGDKTQYF. For the CDR3, the DNA is TGTGCCAGCAGCTGGACTAGCGGGGACAAGACCCAGTACTTC.

The rearrangement links TRBV13 to TRBJ1-2; TRBD1 agrees at 10 bases. Germline values: CDR1 PRHDT, CDR2 FYEKMQ (reference sequence). The ends lost 5 bases at V and 4 bases at J; junction bases unmatched: 4. This CDR3 is 14 amino acids long. The CDR3 reads CASSTGTGAYGYTF. CDR3 in DNA: TGTGCCAGCAGCACCGGGACAGGGGCCTATGGCTACACCTTC.

This clonotype was seen a few times. The chain combines TRBV29-1 with TRBJ2-5, with TRBD2 identical over 8 bases. The CDR3 runs 14 residues. Unmatched junction bases numbered 4, after V lost 2 bases and J lost 2 bases. Germline V gene lookup returns CDR1 SQVTM and CDR2 ANQGSEA. CDR3 DNA sequence: TGCAGCGTTGAATTAGCGGGGATGCAAGAGACCCAGTACTTC. Translating gives CSVELAGMQETQYF.

This chain connects TRBV6-2 or TRBV6-3 to TRBJ2-1; tentative D call: TRBD2 (7 bases). Germline CDR1 and CDR2: MNHEY and SVGEGT. CDR3 length: 13 amino acids. V shed 7 bases and J shed 8 bases, with 15 bases lying between them. The CDR3 is CASTIGGDYEQFF. The CDR3 DNA sequence: TGTGCCAGCACCATAGGGGGGGACTATGAGCAGTTCTTC.

Only a few counts were recorded for this clonotype. The chain combines TRBV12-3 or TRBV12-4 with TRBJ1-6, with D unclear. Trimming cost V 5 bases and J 13 bases, with 3 bases left between them. This CDR3 comprises 9 residues. The CDR3 region has the DNA TGTGCCAGCAGTCCCCCCCTCCACTTT. It yields the protein CASSPPLHF.